Listed below are T cell receptor beta chains from one sample, sequenced in a study of T cell repertoires in cytomegalovirus infection. Via MiXCR, TCRdb re-called the reads, giving one row per CDR3 protein. The sample has around 900,000 distinct CDR3 sequences; around 30% are singletons. These TCRs are of unknown antigen specificity. Sequencing used cultured CD8+ T cells from PBMCs, obtained from culture after CMV antigen stimulation. These receptors were taken from a human donor in good health (CMV status not recorded). Some clones in this sample may be carry-over from other donors' samples. The CDR3 runs from the conserved cysteine through the conserved F or W. The D gene is left open where the match is weak. Size is omitted from some rows. Given values are once, few, many or a class for expanded clones.

V	size	J	D	CDR3	DNA
TRBV4-1	-	TRBJ1-1	-	CASSQKEGPMNTEAFF	TGCGCCAGCAGCCAAAAGGAGGGACCAATGAACACTGAAGCTTTCTTT
TRBV7-9	few	TRBJ2-7	-	CASSGWGTGDSSYEQYF	TGTGCCAGCAGCGGATGGGGGACGGGTGATTCCTCCTACGAGCAGTACTTC
TRBV19	few	TRBJ1-2	-	CASSIGGINYGYTF	TGTGCCAGTAGTATCGGGGGAATTAACTATGGCTACACCTTC
TRBV2	-	TRBJ1-3	-	CASIDSGNTIYF	TGTGCCAGCATTGATTCTGGAAACACCATATATTTT
TRBV6-1	few	TRBJ1-1	TRBD1	CASSEPVGQGSSTEAFF	TGTGCCAGCAGTGAACCCGTCGGACAGGGTTCTAGCACTGAAGCTTTCTTT
TRBV29-1	-	TRBJ2-7	TRBD1	CSVVDRGSSYEQYF	TGCAGCGTCGTCGACAGGGGAAGCTCCTACGAGCAGTACTTC
TRBV6-1	-	TRBJ2-2	-	CASSVRDSGATGELFF	TGTGCCAGCAGTGTCCGGGACTCCGGGGCAACCGGGGAGCTGTTTTTT
TRBV7-2	many	TRBJ2-3	TRBD2	CASSWPPAGAGRDTQYF	TGTGCCAGCAGCTGGCCCCCAGCGGGGGCCGGGAGAGATACGCAGTATTTT
TRBV27	-	TRBJ2-3	-	CASSLGAYTSGDTQYF	TGTGCCAGCAGTTTGGGCGCGTACACATCGGGAGATACGCAGTATTTT
TRBV7-9	-	TRBJ2-3	TRBD1	CASSKDRATDTQYF	TGTGCCAGCAGCAAGGACAGGGCCACAGATACGCAGTATTTT
TRBV7-9	-	TRBJ2-1	TRBD2	CASSYTSGGKYEQFF	TGTGCCAGCAGTTATACTAGCGGGGGCAAGTATGAGCAGTTCTTC
TRBV7-6	-	TRBJ1-1	-	CASSLIVDRMNTEAFF	TGTGCCAGCAGCTTAATAGTTGACAGGATGAACACTGAAGCTTTCTTT
TRBV19	-	TRBJ1-3	-	CASTPSLGNTIYF	TGTGCCAGTACCCCCAGCCTTGGAAACACCATATATTTT
TRBV19	-	TRBJ2-7	-	CASSNNLLSSYEQYF	TGTGCCAGTAGTAACAACTTATTATCCTCCTACGAGCAGTACTTC
TRBV9	few	TRBJ2-5	TRBD2	CASSLNPQRGSRQQETQYF	TGTGCCAGCAGCCTCAACCCCCAGCGGGGGTCCCGTCAACAAGAGACCCAGTACTTC
TRBV24-1	few	TRBJ2-5	TRBD1	CATSDLRGQETQYF	TGTGCCACCAGTGATTTGCGGGGACAGGAGACCCAGTACTTC
TRBV2	-	TRBJ2-2	-	CASLPWGDSYTGELFF	TGTGCCAGCCTCCCCTGGGGAGACAGTTACACCGGGGAGCTGTTTTTT
TRBV9	-	TRBJ1-5	-	CASSVEGREGQPQHF	TGTGCCAGCAGCGTAGAAGGCAGGGAGGGTCAGCCCCAGCATTTT
TRBV24-1	-	TRBJ2-1	-	CATSDFLRGDEQFF	TGTGCCACCAGTGATTTCCTCAGGGGAGATGAGCAGTTCTTC
TRBV27	-	TRBJ2-1	TRBD2	CASSRGGLYNEQFF	TGTGCCAGCTCCCGGGGAGGGTTATACAATGAGCAGTTCTTC
TRBV6-5	-	TRBJ2-3	TRBD2	CASSYSRGAETQYF	TGTGCCAGCAGTTACTCGCGGGGGGCTGAAACGCAGTATTTT
TRBV12-3/TRBV12-4	-	TRBJ2-7	TRBD1	CASSYTLEGQGLYEQYF	TGTGCCAGCAGTTACACCCTGGAGGGACAGGGTCTCTACGAGCAGTACTTC
TRBV19	-	TRBJ2-7	TRBD1	CASSIIGRTGNFSYEQYF	TGTGCCAGTAGTATAATAGGCCGGACAGGGAATTTTTCCTACGAGCAGTACTTC
TRBV7-9	few	TRBJ1-2	-	CASSRPGGGYTF	TGTGCCAGCAGCCGCCCGGGGGGTGGCTACACCTTC
TRBV27	-	TRBJ2-5	TRBD1	CASSHRQGSRETQYF	TGTGCCAGCAGTCACCGACAGGGAAGCAGAGAGACCCAGTACTTC
TRBV10-2	-	TRBJ2-1	TRBD2	CASSEKTSYYNEQFF	TGCGCCAGCAGTGAAAAGACTAGCTACTACAATGAGCAGTTCTTC
TRBV4-1	few	TRBJ2-1	TRBD1	CASSLRGHRDREINEQFF	TGCGCCAGCAGCCTAAGGGGACACCGGGACAGGGAGATTAATGAGCAGTTCTTC
TRBV15	-	TRBJ2-7	-	CATSTPEGWGQYF	TGTGCCACCAGCACTCCCGAGGGGTGGGGGCAGTACTTC
TRBV20-1	-	TRBJ1-2	-	CSARDEGYTF	TGCAGTGCTAGAGACGAAGGCTACACCTTC
TRBV5-6	-	TRBJ1-5	TRBD1	CASSSGQGGSSQPQHF	TGTGCCAGCAGCTCTGGACAGGGCGGTTCCAGTCAGCCCCAGCATTTT
TRBV6-2/TRBV6-3	-	TRBJ1-4	TRBD1	CASSEQGKGATNEKLFF	TGTGCCAGCAGCGAACAGGGGAAGGGAGCAACTAATGAAAAACTGTTTTTT
TRBV6-6	few	TRBJ1-5	-	CASILLPRSNQPQHF	TGTGCCAGCATCCTCCTCCCCCGGAGCAATCAGCCCCAGCATTTT
TRBV19	few	TRBJ1-5	TRBD1	CASSIYTTGTGKEPQHF	TGTGCCAGTAGTATCTACACGACCGGGACAGGGAAAGAGCCCCAGCATTTT
TRBV7-9	few	TRBJ1-5	-	CASSRGRLEPQHF	TGTGCCAGCAGCCGGGGCAGGCTAGAGCCCCAGCATTTT
TRBV7-2	once	TRBJ2-7	-	CASSSKVGGPYEQYF	TGTGCCAGCAGCTCGAAGGTGGGGGGCCCCTACGAGCAGTACTTC
TRBV4-1	few	TRBJ1-1	TRBD1	CASSQDGTGFNTEAFF	TGCGCCAGCAGCCAAGACGGGACAGGATTCAACACTGAAGCTTTCTTT
TRBV6-2/TRBV6-3	-	TRBJ2-2	-	CASSYRGFNPGELFF	TGTGCCAGCAGTTACAGGGGGTTTAATCCCGGGGAGCTGTTTTTT
TRBV7-9	-	TRBJ1-3	TRBD1	CASSLVVWDRGSGNTIYF	TGTGCCAGCAGCTTAGTGGTTTGGGACAGGGGCTCTGGAAACACCATATATTTT
TRBV7-9	few	TRBJ2-7	-	CASSHTTQDPYEQYF	TGTGCCAGCAGCCATACTACCCAGGATCCCTACGAGCAGTACTTC
TRBV7-6	-	TRBJ2-3	-	CASSSSPVPGTDTQYF	TGTGCCAGCAGCTCGTCCCCCGTACCTGGCACAGATACGCAGTATTTT
TRBV29-1	few	TRBJ2-3	TRBD2	CSVEDRLAGGRKAQYF	TGCAGCGTTGAAGACAGACTAGCGGGGGGGAGGAAAGCTCAGTATTTT
TRBV24-1	few	TRBJ1-2	TRBD1	CATSGDRGTGYGYTF	TGTGCCACCAGTGGTGACAGGGGTACTGGCTATGGCTACACCTTC
TRBV6-1	-	TRBJ1-2	-	CASRIGGGSGGYTF	TGTGCCAGCAGGATCGGGGGGGGAAGTGGAGGCTACACCTTC
TRBV7-8	few	TRBJ2-7	-	CASSLKRQGYEQYF	TGTGCCAGCAGCTTAAAACGGCAGGGTTACGAGCAGTACTTC
TRBV7-9	-	TRBJ1-2	-	CAGDSGYGYTF	TGTGCCGGGGACTCGGGTTATGGCTACACCTTC
TRBV7-6	-	TRBJ2-1	TRBD1	CASGQGDYEQFF	TGTGCCAGCGGACAGGGGGATTATGAGCAGTTCTTC
TRBV6-6	once	TRBJ1-1	-	CASSWGPAANTEAFF	TGTGCCAGCAGTTGGGGTCCGGCGGCGAACACTGAAGCTTTCTTT
TRBV24-1	-	TRBJ2-2	-	CATSDHTGELFF	TGTGCCACCAGTGACCACACCGGGGAGCTGTTTTTT
TRBV27	once	TRBJ2-1	TRBD2	CASSSPGGAAYNEQFF	TGTGCCAGCAGTTCGCCGGGGGGGGCGGCCTACAATGAGCAGTTCTTC
TRBV4-1	-	TRBJ1-1	-	CASSHRRENTEAFF	TGCGCCAGCAGCCATAGACGGGAGAACACTGAAGCTTTCTTT
TRBV9	-	TRBJ2-3	-	CASSAEVGGTTDTQYF	TGTGCCAGCAGCGCCGAGGTTGGGGGGACGACAGATACGCAGTATTTT